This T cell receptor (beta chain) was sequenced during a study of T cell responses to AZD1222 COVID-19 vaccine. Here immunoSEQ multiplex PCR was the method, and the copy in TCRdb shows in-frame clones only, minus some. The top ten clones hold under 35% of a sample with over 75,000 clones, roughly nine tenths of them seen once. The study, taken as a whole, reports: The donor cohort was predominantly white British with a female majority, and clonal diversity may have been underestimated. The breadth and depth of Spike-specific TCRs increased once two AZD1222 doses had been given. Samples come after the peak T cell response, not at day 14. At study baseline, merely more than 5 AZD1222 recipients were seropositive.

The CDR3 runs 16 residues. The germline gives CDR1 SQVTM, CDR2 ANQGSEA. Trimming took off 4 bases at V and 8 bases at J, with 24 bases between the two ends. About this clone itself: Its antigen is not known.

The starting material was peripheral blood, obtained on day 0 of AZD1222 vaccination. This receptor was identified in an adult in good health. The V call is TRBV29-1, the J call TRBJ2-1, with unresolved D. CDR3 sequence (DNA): TGCAGCGTTGTCCTCTCCGAATACCCTTTGGGTGATGAGCAGTTCTTC. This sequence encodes CSVVLSEYPLGDEQFF.